This passage covers 20 T cell receptor beta chains from one sample sequenced in a study of CD8 T cells in ankylosing spondylitis. Via MiXCR, TCRdb re-called the 5' RACE reads, giving one row per CDR3 protein. The sample contains about 240,000 distinct CDR3 sequences, roughly a quarter of which appear only once. The sequencing input was blood, either unsorted or a sorted T cell fraction (not recorded which). The receptors originated from a male donor with ankylosing spondylitis or in good health (not recorded which).

This chain links TRBV20-1 with TRBJ1-1; D is unclear. The germline CDR1 and CDR2 sequences are DFQATT and SNEGSKA (reference sequence). This CDR3 has 12 residues. Between the trimmed V and J ends, which lost 6 bases and 4 bases, there was a span of 12 bases. CDR3 nucleotides: TGCAGTGCCCTCAGGCTTCCCACTGAAGCTTTCTTT. Residues: CSALRLPTEAFF.

The rearrangement links TRBV3-1 to TRBJ2-1, with TRBD2 identical over 7 bases. The length of the CDR3 is 16 residues. From germline, CDR1 is LGHDT and CDR2 YNNKEL (reference sequence). V lost 4 bases and J lost 1; bases outside the gene matches: 7. The CDR3 protein is CASSPFGGGSYNEQFF. CDR3 in DNA: TGTGCCAGCAGCCCCTTTGGCGGGGGATCCTACAATGAGCAGTTCTTC.

This clonotype appeared a single time. This chain connects TRBV14 to TRBJ2-6; D may be TRBD1 (5 bases). Trimming cost V 0 bases and J 7 bases, with 10 bases left between them. The CDR3 has 15 residues. Germline V gene sequence: CDR1 SGHDN, CDR2 FVKESK. The CDR3 sequence is CASSQDRVRANVLTF. DNA for the CDR3: TGTGCCAGCAGCCAAGACAGGGTCCGAGCCAACGTCCTGACTTTC.

This clonotype was seen ten or more times. The J gene is TRBJ1-1, the V gene TRBV5-1; D remains ambiguous. The CDR3 covers 9 residues. From germline, CDR1 is SGHRS and CDR2 YFSETQ. V lost 0 bases and J 11 bases, leaving 2 bases between the germline ends. CDR3 DNA: TGCGCCAGCAGCTTGGCCGCTTTCTTT. Translation gives CASSLAAFF.

The CDR3 sequence: CASRLQGPSSYEQYF. The CDR3 nucleotides read TGTGCCAGCAGGCTACAGGGGCCTAGCTCCTACGAGCAGTACTTC. This rearrangement joins TRBV12-3 or TRBV12-4 to TRBJ2-7; 7 bases agree with TRBD1. V gave up 6 bases and J gave up 0 bases; unmatched junction bases: 8. CDR3 length: 15 amino acids.

This clonotype was observed a handful of times. V gene TRBV5-5 combines with J gene TRBJ1-2; D gene ambiguous. The germline gives CDR1 SGHKS, CDR2 YYEKEE (reference sequence). Trimming shortened V by 0 bases and J by 8 bases, and 8 bases separated the two germline ends. CDR3 size: 12 residues. CDR3 in DNA: TGTGCCAGCAGCTTGGCCATGGTCGGCTACACCTTC. Translation gives CASSLAMVGYTF.

This clonotype came up a few times. This chain uses TRBV6-1 with TRBJ1-1, with D unresolved. CDR3 length: 12 amino acids. The V and J ends lost 3 bases and 3 bases respectively, with 5 bases between them. The V gene's germline CDR1 is MNHNS and CDR2 SASEGT. The CDR3 sequence is CASSDPDTEAFF. In DNA, the CDR3 is TGTGCCAGCAGTGATCCCGACACTGAAGCTTTCTTT.

A few counts support this clonotype. V and J are TRBV6-6 and TRBJ2-7, with D tentatively TRBD1 or TRBD2 (5 bases each). Trimming took off 4 bases at V and 7 bases at J, with 8 bases between the two ends. CDR3 size: 11 residues. The germline V gene encodes CDR1 MNHNY and CDR2 SVGAGI (reference sequence). The CDR3 reads CASSSREEQYF. In DNA form, the CDR3 reads TGTGCCAGCAGTTCCAGGGAGGAGCAGTACTTC.

The chain uses TRBV20-1 and TRBJ2-7; D may be TRBD1 (5 bases). This CDR3 region has 15 residues. V dropped 0 bases and J dropped 4 bases, with 16 bases sitting between them. Germline CDR1 is DFQATT and CDR2 is SNEGSKA (reference sequence). CDR3 in amino acids: CSAREVRVREYEQYF. In DNA, the CDR3 is TGCAGTGCTAGAGAGGTACGGGTCAGGGAATACGAGCAGTACTTC.

The V gene is TRBV28, the J gene TRBJ2-5, with 11 bases aligning to TRBD1. Germline V gene sequence: CDR1 MDHEN, CDR2 SYDVKM. Trimming took 5 bases from V and 4 from J; bases not matched to a gene: 6. This CDR3 region has 15 residues. CDR3 residues: CASSGQGARIETQYF. The CDR3 DNA reads TGTGCCAGCAGTGGACAGGGGGCGCGGATAGAGACCCAGTACTTC.

Note on this clonotype: A single base separates this from a much larger clone, so it may be a read error. The chain uses TRBV4-1 and TRBJ2-7, with unresolved D. Germline CDR1 reads MGHRA; CDR2 reads YSYEKL. This CDR3 contains 14 residues. Trimming removed 4 bases at V and 3 bases at J, with 13 bases between. CDR3 sequence reads: CASSLDPRRYEQYF. CDR3 DNA: TGCGCCAGCAGCCTAGATCCCCGCCGCTACGAGCAGTACTTC.

This clonotype was observed a handful of times. J is TRBJ2-7 and V is TRBV20-1; maybe TRBD2 (6 bases). Germline-derived CDR1 and CDR2 are DFQATT and SNEGSKA (reference sequence). This CDR3 has 12 residues. In DNA form, the CDR3 reads TGCAAGGTATCGGGGGACTCCTACGAGCAGTACTTC. This codes for CKVSGDSYEQYF.

V usage is TRBV10-3 and J usage is TRBJ2-1; D unresolved. Germline CDR1 and CDR2: ENHRY and SYGVKD. The CDR3 covers 16 residues. V was clipped by 0 bases and J by 2 bases, with 11 bases between them. Here the CDR3 reads CAISESAGSTYNEQFF. The CDR3 DNA reads TGTGCCATCAGTGAGTCCGCAGGTTCCACCTACAATGAGCAGTTCTTC.

The rearrangement uses TRBV7-8 and TRBJ2-5; unclear D gene. V dropped 1 base and J dropped 2 bases, with 5 bases sitting between them. The CDR3 loop spans 13 amino acids. Germline V gene sequence: CDR1 SGHVS, CDR2 FQNEAQ. The CDR3 reads CASSLVQQETQYF. In DNA, the CDR3 is TGTGCCAGCAGCTTAGTACAGCAAGAGACCCAGTACTTC.

This CDR3 reads CASSPQSNTIYF. The CDR3 DNA reads as TGTGCCAGCAGTCCCCAATCAAACACCATATATTTT. The chain carries TRBV6-6 and TRBJ1-3, with D uncertain. With 5 bases removed from V and 6 bases from J, the gap between germline ends came to 8 bases. This CDR3 is 12 amino acids long. Germline V gives CDR1 MNHNY, CDR2 SVGAGI (reference sequence).

The chain is built from TRBV12-3 or TRBV12-4 and TRBJ2-7; D is perhaps TRBD2 (6 bases). Trimming pared 3 bases from V and 1 base from J, leaving 13 bases between. This CDR3 has 15 residues. The CDR3 loop is CASSLRRGTSYEQYF. The CDR3 nucleotides are TGTGCCAGCAGTTTGAGGAGGGGAACATCCTACGAGCAGTACTTC.

This chain joins TRBV10-3 and TRBJ1-6; no definite D call. This CDR3 has 12 residues. V was cut by 8 bases and J by 8 bases, with 10 bases left in between. Germline lookup yields CDR1 ENHRY and CDR2 SYGVKD. The chain's CDR3 is CAISPGDSPLHF. The CDR3 coding sequence is TGTGCCATCTCGCCCGGGGATTCACCCCTCCACTTT.

This clonotype was recorded at least ten times. The chain carries TRBV5-1 and TRBJ2-3, with D unclear. V was shortened by 2 bases and J by 3 bases, with 10 bases between the two germline ends. CDR1 and CDR2 from the germline V gene are SGHRS and YFSETQ. There are 14 residues in the CDR3. The CDR3 sequence: CASSLSAATDTQYF. DNA of the CDR3: TGCGCCAGCAGCTTATCGGCCGCGACAGATACGCAGTATTTT.

The gene calls are TRBV20-1 and TRBJ2-3, with TRBD2 matching over 12 bases. This CDR3 spans 16 amino acids. In germline, CDR1 is DFQATT, CDR2 SNEGSKA (reference sequence). V lost 2 bases and J lost 5; bases outside the gene matches: 8. The CDR3 spells CSARSSLAGGGDTQYF. CDR3 coding DNA: TGCAGTGCTAGAAGTTCCCTAGCGGGGGGGGGAGATACGCAGTATTTT.

This chain uses TRBV12-3 or TRBV12-4 with TRBJ2-7; no clear D gene. This CDR3 has 14 amino acids. Trimming stripped 6 bases from V and 3 bases from J, with 15 bases between. CDR3 protein: CASSAHDGYYEQYF. DNA of the CDR3: TGTGCCAGCAGCGCCCATGACGGATACTACGAGCAGTACTTC.